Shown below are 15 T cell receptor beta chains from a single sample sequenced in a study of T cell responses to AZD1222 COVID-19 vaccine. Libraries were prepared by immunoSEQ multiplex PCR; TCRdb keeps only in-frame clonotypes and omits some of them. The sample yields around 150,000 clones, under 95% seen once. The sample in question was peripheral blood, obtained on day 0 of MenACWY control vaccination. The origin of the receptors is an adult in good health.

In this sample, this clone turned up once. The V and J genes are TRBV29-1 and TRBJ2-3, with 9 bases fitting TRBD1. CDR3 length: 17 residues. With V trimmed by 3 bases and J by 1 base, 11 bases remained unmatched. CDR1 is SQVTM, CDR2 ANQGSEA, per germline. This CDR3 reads CSVERGQGSSGTDTQYF. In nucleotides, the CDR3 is TGCAGCGTTGAGAGGGGACAGGGATCTTCTGGCACAGATACGCAGTATTTT.

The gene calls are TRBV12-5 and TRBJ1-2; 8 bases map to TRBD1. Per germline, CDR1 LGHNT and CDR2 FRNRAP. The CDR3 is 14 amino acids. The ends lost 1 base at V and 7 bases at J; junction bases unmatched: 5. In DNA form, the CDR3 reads TGTGCTAGTGGTTTGGGGACAGGGTTTTCTGGCTACACCTTC. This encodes CASGLGTGFSGYTF.

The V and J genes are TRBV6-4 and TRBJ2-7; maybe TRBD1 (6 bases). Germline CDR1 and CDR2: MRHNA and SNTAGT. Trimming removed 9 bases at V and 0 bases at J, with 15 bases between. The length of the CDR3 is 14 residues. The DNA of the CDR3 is TGTGCCAGTTGGACAGTGGGGTTCTCCTACGAGCAGTACTTC. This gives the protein CASWTVGFSYEQYF.

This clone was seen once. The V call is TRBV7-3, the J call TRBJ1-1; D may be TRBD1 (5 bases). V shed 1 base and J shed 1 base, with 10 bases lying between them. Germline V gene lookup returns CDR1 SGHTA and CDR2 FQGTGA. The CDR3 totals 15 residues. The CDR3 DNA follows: TGTGCCAGCAGCTTAAGTGGGGCCAAGAACACTGAAGCTTTCTTT. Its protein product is CASSLSGAKNTEAFF.

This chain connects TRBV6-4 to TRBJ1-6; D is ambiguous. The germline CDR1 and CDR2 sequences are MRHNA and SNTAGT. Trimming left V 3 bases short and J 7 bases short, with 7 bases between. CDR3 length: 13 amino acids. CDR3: CASSEGLNSPLHF. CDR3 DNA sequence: TGTGCCAGCAGTGAGGGTCTCAATTCACCCCTCCACTTT.

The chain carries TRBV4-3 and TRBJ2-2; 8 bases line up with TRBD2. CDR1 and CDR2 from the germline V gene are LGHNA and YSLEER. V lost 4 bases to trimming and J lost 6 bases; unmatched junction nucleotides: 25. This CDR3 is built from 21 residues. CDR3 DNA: TGCGCCAGCAGCCCCAAACAAGGACGTTCGGGAGGGGGGAGAACAGCCGGGGAGCTGTTTTTT. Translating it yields CASSPKQGRSGGGRTAGELFF.

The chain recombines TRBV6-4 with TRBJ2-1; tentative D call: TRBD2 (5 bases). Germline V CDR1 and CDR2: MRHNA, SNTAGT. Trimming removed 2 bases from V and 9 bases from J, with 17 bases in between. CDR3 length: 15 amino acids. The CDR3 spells CASSDDGGTSTEQFF. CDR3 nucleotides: TGTGCCAGCAGTGACGATGGAGGCACATCTACTGAGCAGTTCTTC.

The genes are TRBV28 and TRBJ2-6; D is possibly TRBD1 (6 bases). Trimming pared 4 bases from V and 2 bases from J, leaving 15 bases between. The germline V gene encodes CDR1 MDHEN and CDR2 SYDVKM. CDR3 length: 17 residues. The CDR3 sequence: CASSSSPQGPGANVLTF. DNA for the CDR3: TGTGCCAGCAGTTCCTCCCCACAGGGACCTGGGGCCAACGTCCTGACTTTC.

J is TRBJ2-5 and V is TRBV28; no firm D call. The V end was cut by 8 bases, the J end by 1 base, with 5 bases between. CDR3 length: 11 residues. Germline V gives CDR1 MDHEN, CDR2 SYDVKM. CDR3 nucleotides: TGTGCCAGCGCCCGCCAAGAGACCCAGTACTTC. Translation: CASARQETQYF.

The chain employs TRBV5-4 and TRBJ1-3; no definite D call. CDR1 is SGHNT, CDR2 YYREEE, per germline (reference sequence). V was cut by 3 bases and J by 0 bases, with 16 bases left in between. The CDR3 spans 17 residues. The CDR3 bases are TGTGCCAGCAGCTCCCCTTTGCGCGTGAGCTCTGGAAACACCATATATTTT. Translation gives CASSSPLRVSSGNTIYF.

The CDR3 loop is CASSAGGGSVNEQFF. The CDR3, as DNA: TGTGCCAGCAGCGCGGGGGGAGGGAGCGTCAATGAGCAGTTCTTC. V is TRBV9 and J is TRBJ2-1, with TRBD2 identical over 7 bases. Germline V CDR1 and CDR2: SGDLS, YYNGEE. Trimming removed 3 bases from V and 6 bases from J; junction bases left unmatched: 9. The CDR3 is 15 amino acids.

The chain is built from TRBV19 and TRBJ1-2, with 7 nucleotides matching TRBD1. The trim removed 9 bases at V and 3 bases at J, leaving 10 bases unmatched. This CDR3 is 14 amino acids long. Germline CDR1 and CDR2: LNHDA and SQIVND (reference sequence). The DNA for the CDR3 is TGTGCCAGCCGAGTGACAGGGTACGACTATGGCTACACCTTC. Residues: CASRVTGYDYGYTF.

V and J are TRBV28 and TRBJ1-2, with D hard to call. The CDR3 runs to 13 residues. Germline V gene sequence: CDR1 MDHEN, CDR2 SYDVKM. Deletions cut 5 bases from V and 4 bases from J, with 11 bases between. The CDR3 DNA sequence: TGTGCCAGCAGTGTTATGCAGCTCTATGGCTACACCTTC. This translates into CASSVMQLYGYTF.

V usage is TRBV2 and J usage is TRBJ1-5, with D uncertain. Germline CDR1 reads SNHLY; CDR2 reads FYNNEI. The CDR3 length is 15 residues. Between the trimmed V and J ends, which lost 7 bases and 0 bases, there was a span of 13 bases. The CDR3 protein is CASTQTRNSNQPQHF. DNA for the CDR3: TGTGCCAGCACCCAGACACGAAATAGCAATCAGCCCCAGCATTTT.

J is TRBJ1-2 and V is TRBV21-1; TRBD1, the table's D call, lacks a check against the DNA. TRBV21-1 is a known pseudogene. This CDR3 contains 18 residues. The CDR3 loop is CASSHAPRLGGEGYGYTF. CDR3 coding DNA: TGTGCCAGCAGCCACGCTCCTAGGCTAGGGGGCGAGGGGTATGGCTACACCTTC.